This TCR beta chain is from a study of T cell responses to AZD1222 COVID-19 vaccine. TCRdb's copy holds only in-frame clones and misses some; the assay was immunoSEQ multiplex PCR. The table has about 130,000 clones, over 85% seen once. The V gene lost 3 bases and the J gene lost 5 bases, with 8 bases spanning the gap. The CDR3 has 13 amino acids. The sequencing here drew on peripheral blood, taken on day 0 of AZD1222 vaccination. The chain links TRBV12-3 or TRBV12-4 to TRBJ2-1, with D uncertain. The receptor comes from an adult in good health. CDR3 DNA sequence: TGTGCCAGCAGTTTGCTAGTGAACAATGAGCAGTTCTTC. Translated: CASSLLVNNEQFF.